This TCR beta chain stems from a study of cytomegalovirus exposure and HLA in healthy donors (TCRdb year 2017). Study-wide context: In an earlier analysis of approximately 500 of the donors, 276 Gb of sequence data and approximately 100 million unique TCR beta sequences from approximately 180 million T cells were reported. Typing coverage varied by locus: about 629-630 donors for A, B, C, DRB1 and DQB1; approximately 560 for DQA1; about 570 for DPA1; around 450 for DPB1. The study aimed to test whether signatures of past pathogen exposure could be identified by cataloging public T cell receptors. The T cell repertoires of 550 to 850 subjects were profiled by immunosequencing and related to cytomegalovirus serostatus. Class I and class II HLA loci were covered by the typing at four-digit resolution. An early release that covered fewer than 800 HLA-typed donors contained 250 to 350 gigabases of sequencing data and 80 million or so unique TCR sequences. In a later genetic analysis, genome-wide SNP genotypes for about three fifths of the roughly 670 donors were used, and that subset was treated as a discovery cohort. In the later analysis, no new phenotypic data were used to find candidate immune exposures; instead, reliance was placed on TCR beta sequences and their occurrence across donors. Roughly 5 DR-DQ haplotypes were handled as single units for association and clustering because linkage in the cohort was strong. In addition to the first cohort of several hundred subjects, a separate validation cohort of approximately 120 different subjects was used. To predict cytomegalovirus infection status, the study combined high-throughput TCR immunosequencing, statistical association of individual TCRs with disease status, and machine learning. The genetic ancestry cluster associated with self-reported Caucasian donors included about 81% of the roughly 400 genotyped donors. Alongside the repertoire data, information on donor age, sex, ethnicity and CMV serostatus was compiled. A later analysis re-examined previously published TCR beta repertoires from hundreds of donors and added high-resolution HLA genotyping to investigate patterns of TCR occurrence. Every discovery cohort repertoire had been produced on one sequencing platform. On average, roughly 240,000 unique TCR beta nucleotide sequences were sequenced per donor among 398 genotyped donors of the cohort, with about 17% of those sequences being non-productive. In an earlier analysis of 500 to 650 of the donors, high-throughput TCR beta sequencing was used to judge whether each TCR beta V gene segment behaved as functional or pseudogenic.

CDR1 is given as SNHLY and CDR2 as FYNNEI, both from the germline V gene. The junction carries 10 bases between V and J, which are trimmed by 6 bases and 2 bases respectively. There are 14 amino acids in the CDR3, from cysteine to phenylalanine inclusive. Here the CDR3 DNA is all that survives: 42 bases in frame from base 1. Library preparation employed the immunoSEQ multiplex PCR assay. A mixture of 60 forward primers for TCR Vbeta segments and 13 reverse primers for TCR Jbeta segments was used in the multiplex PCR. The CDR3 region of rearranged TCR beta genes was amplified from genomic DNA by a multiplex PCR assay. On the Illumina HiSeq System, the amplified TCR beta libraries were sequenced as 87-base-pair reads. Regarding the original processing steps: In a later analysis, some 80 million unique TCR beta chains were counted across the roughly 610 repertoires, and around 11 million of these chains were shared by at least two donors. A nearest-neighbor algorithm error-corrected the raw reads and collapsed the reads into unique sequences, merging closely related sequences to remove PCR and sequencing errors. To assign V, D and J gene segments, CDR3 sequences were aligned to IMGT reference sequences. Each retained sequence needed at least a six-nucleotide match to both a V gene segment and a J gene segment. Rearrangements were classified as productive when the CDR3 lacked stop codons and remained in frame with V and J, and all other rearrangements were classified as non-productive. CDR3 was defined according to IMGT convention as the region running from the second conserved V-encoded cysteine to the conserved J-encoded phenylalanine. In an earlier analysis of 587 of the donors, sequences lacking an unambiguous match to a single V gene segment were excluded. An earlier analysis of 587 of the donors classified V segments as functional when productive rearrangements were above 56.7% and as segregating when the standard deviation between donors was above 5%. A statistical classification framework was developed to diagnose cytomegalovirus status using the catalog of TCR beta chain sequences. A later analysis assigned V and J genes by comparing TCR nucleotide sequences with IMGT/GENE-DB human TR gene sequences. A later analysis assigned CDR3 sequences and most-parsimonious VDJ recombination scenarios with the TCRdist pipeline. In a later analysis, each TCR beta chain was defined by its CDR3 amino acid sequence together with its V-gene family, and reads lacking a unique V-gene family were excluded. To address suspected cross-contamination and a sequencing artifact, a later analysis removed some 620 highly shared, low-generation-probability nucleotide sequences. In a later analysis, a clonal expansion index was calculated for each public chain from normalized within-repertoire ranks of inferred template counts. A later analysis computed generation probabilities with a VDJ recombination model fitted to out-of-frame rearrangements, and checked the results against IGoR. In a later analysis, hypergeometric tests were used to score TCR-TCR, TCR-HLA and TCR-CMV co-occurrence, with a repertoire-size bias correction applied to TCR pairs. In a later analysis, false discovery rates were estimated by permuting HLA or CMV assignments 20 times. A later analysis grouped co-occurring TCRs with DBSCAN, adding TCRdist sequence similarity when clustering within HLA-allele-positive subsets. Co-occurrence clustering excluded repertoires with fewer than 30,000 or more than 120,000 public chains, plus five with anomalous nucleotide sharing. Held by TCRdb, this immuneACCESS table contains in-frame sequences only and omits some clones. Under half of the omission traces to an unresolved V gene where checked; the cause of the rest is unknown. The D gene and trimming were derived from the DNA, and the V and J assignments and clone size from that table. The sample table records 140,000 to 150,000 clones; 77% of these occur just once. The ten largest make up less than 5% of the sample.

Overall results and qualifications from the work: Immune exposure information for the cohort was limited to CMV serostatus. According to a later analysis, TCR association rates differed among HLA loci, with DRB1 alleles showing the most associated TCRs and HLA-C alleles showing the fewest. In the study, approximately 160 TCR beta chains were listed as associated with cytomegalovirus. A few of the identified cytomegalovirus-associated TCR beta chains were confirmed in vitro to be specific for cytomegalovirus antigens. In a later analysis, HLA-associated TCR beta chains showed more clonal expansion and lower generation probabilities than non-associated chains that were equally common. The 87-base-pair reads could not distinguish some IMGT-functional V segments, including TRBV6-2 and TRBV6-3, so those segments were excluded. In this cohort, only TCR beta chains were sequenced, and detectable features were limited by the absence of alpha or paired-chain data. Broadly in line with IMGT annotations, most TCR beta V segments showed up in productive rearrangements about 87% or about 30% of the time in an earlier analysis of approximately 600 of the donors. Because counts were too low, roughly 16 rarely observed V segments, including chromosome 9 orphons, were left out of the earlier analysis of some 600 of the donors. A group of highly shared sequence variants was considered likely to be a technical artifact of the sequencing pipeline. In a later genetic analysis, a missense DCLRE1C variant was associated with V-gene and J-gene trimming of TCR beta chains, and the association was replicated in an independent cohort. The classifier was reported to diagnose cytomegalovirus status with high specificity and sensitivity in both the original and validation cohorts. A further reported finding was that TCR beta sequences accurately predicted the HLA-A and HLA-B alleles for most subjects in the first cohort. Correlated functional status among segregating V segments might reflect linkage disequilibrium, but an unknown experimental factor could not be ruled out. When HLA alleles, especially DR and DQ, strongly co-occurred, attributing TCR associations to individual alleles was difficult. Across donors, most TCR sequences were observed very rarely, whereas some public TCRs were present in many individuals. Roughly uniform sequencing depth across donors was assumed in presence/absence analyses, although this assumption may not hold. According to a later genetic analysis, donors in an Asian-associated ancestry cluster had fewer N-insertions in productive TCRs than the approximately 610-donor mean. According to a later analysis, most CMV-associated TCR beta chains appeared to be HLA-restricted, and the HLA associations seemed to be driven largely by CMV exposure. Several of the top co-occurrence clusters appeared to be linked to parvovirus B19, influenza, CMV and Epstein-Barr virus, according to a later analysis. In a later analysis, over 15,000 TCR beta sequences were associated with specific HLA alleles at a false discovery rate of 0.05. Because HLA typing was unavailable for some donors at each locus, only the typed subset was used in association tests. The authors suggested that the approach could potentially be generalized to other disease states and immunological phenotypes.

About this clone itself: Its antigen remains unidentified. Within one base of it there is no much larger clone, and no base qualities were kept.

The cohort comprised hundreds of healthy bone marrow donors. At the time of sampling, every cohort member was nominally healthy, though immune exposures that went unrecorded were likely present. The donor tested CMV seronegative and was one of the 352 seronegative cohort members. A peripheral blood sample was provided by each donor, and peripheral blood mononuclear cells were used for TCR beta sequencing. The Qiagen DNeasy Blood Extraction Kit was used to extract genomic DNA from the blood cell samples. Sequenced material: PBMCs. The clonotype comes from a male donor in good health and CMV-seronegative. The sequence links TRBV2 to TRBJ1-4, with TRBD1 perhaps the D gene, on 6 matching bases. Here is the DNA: TGTGCCAGCAGCTACAGGGCGACTAATGAAAAACTGTTTTTT. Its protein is CASSYRATNEKLFF.